This T cell receptor (beta chain) originates from a study of T cell clones after liver transplantation. Turning to the study itself: Until 12-24 months post-transplant, subjects got standard immunosuppression and no induction. At least one year of complete immunosuppression withdrawal without enzymes over twice normal defined tolerance. Samples came pre-transplant, pre-randomization before withdrawal, and post-randomization after withdrawal ended. Study findings and constraints: Graft donor-reactive T cells possibly entered the graft instead of undergoing deletion.

CDR1 is SGDLS and CDR2 is YYNGEE in the germline V gene. V was trimmed by 0 bases and J by 4 bases, leaving 7 bases between them. The CDR3 is 14 amino acids. Method: immunoSEQ multiplex PCR; TCRdb's copy keeps in-frame clones and lacks some. Among more than 95,000 clones, 84% were seen once, and the ten largest hold about 2.6%. To note about this clone: Its specificity is not known.

This chain uses TRBV9 with TRBJ2-2; D is possibly TRBD1 (5 bases). The source was CD4+ T cells from blood, collected around 44 months after liver transplant. The TCR sequence derives from a human patient who received a liver transplant. The graft donor may have contributed some T cells. Written as DNA, the CDR3 is TGTGCCAGCAGCGTAGTGCAGGGCACCGGGGAGCTGTTTTTT. Translating it yields CASSVVQGTGELFF.